This entry concerns a single T cell receptor (beta chain). The CDR3 length is 13 residues. V was shortened by 7 bases and J by 9 bases, with 18 bases between the two germline ends. The data derive from a study of blood T cell repertoires in COVID-19. Study as a whole: Researchers got acute and convalescent COVID-19 samples from the United States, Italy and Spain. Sources were T cells, B-cell-depleted T cells, or PBMCs; the material itself was cDNA or gDNA.

In the original processing: The assay estimated nucleated cells by amplifying reference gene primers. TCRdb keeps only in-frame clones here, not all; method: immunoSEQ multiplex PCR. V and J calls and clone size follow that table, whereas D and trimming were derived from the DNA. The table shows about 99,000 clones, with about 86% occurring only once. The specimen sequenced was peripheral blood. This TCR came from a woman between 55 and 75 years old in a cohort sampled during active or convalescent COVID-19. J is TRBJ1-1 and V is TRBV12-3 or TRBV12-4, with no clear D. The CDR3 DNA reads TGTGCCAGCACCCCCCGGAGAGAGACCAAAGCTTTCTTT. Its translation is CASTPRRETKAFF.